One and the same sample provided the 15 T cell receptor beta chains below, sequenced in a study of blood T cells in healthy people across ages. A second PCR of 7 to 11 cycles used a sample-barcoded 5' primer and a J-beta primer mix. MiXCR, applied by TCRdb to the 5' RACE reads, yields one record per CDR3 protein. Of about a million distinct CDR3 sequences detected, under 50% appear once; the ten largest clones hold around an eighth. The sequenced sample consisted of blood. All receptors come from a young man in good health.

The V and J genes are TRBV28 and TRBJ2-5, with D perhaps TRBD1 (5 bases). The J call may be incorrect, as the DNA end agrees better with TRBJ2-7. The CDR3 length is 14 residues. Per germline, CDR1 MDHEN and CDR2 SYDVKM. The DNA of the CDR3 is TGTGCCAGCAGTGTGGGCAGGGCTTCCTACGAGCAGTACTTC. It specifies CASSVGRASYEQYF.

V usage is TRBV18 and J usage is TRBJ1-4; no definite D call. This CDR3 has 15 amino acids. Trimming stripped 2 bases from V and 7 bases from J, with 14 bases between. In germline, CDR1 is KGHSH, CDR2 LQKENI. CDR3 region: CASSPSTGSGEKLFF. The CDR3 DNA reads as TGTGCCAGCTCACCATCGACCGGCTCGGGTGAAAAACTGTTTTTT.

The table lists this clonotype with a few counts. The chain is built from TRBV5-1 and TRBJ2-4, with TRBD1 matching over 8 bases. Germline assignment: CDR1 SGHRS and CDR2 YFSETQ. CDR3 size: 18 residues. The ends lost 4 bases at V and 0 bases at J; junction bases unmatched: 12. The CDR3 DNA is TGCGCCAGCAGCCCGGGACAGGAGCAAATCCTAGCCAAAAACATTCAGTACTTC. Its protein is CASSPGQEQILAKNIQYF.

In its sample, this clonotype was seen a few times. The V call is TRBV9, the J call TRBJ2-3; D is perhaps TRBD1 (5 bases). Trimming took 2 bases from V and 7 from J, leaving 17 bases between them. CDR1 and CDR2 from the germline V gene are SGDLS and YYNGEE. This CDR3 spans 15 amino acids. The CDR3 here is CASSVSKNQGNTQYF. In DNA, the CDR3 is TGTGCCAGCAGCGTCAGTAAGAATCAGGGTAATACGCAGTATTTT.

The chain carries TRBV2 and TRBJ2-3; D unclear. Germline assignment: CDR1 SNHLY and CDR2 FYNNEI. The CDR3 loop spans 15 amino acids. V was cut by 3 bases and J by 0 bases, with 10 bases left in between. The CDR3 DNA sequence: TGTGCCAGCAGTGACGTGGCGACAAGCACAGATACGCAGTATTTT. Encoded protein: CASSDVATSTDTQYF.

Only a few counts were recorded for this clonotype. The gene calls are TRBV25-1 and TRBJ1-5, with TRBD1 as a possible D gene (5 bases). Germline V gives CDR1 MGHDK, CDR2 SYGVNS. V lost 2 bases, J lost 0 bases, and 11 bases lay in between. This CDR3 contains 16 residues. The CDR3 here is CASSEGGQNSNQPQHF. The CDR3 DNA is TGTGCCAGCAGTGAAGGGGGTCAGAATAGCAATCAGCCCCAGCATTTT.

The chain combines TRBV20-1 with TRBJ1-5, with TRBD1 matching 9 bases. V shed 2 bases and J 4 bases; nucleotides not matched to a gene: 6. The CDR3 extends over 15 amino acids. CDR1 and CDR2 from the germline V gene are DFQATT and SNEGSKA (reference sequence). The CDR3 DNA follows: TGCAGTGCTAGACTCGGCGGGACAGGGAATCAGCCCCAGCATTTT. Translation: CSARLGGTGNQPQHF.

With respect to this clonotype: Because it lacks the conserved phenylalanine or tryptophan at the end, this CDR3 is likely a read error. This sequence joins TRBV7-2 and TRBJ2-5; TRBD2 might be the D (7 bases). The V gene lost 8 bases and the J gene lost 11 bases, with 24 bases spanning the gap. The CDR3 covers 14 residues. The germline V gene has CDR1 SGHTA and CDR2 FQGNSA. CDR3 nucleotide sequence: TGTGCCAGCGGAAGCGGGACAACCACGGCTGAGCAGTACTTA. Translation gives CASGSGTTTAEQYL.

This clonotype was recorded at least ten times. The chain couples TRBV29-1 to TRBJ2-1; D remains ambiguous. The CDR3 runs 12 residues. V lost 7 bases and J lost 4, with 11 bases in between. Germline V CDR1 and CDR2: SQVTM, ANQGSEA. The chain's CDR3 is CSASDGYNEQFF. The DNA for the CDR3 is TGCAGCGCCTCGGACGGGTACAATGAGCAGTTCTTC.

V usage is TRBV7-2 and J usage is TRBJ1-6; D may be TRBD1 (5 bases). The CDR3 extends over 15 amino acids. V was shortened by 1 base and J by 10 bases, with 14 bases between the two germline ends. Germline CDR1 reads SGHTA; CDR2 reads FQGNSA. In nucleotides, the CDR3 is TGTGCCAGCAGCTTAGACCGGCAGGGTAACTCACCCCTCCACTTT. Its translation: CASSLDRQGNSPLHF.

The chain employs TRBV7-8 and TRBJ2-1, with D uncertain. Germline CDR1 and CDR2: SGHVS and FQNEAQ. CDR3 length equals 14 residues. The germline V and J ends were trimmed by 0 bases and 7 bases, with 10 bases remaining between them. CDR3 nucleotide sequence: TGTGCCAGCAGCTTAGCGGGGTTGGAGAATGAGCAGTTCTTC. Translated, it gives CASSLAGLENEQFF. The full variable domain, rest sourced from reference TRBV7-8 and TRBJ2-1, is GAGVSQSPRYKVAKRGQDVALRCDPISGHVSLFWYQQALGQGPEFLTYFQNEAQLDKSGLPSDRFFAERPEGSVSTLKIQRTQQEDSAVYLCASSLAGLENEQFFGPGTRLTVL.

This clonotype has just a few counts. The CDR3 nucleotides are TGTGCCAGCCGGGGGACAGGCTGGGGCACAGATACGCAGTATTTT. Its translation is CASRGTGWGTDTQYF. This rearrangement joins TRBV27 to TRBJ2-3; 8 bases line up with TRBD1. Germline-derived CDR1 and CDR2 are MNHEY and SMNVEV (reference sequence). The V and J ends lost 8 bases and 1 base, in that order; junction bases with no gene match: 8. The CDR3 consists of 15 residues.

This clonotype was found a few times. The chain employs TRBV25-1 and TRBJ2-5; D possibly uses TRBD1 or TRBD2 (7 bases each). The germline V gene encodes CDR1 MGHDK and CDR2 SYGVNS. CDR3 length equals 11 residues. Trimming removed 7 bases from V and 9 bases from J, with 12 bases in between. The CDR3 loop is CASNRGGPQYF. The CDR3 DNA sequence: TGTGCCAGCAACAGGGGAGGGCCCCAGTACTTC.

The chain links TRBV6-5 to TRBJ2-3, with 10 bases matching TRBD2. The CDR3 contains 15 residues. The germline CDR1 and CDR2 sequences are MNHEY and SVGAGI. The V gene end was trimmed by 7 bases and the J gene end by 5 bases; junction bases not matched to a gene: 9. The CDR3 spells CASTTSGGAGDTQYF. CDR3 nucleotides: TGTGCCAGCACCACCAGCGGGGGGGCCGGAGATACGCAGTATTTT.

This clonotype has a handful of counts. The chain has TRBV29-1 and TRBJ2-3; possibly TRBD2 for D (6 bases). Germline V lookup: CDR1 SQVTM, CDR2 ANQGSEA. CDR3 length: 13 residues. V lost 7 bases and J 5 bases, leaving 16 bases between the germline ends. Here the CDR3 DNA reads TGCAGCGCTCGGGGCGGGGTGGGAGATACGCAGTATTTT. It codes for CSARGGVGDTQYF.